This TCR beta chain was found in a study of T cell responses to AZD1222 COVID-19 vaccine. Study conclusions and caveats: Breadth and depth of Spike-specific TCRs rose after two AZD1222 doses. Baseline seropositivity characterized only a handful of AZD1222 recipients. Reports say nearly half of spike-specific TCRs go after unmutated variant regions. There were vaccine-associated CD4 TCRs across spike, dominant at 160-218 and 743-854.

A remark on this clone: The antigen remains undetermined.

Using immunoSEQ multiplex PCR, the repertoire was profiled, and TCRdb retains in-frame clones only, with some absent. The sample lists over 110,000 clones; about nine tenths were seen once. The CDR3 sequence is 14 residues long. CDR1 and CDR2 from the germline V gene are WSHSY and SAAADI. Trimming removed 2 bases from V and 4 bases from J, with 6 bases in between. Sequenced here: peripheral blood, sampled 28 days after the second AZD1222 dose. The sequence came from an adult who received the AZD1222 COVID-19 vaccine. The V gene is TRBV10-2, the J gene TRBJ1-6; the D is unclear. CDR3 DNA sequence: TGCGCCAGCAGTGAGGCAGGATATAATTCACCCCTCCACTTT. Amino acids: CASSEAGYNSPLHF.